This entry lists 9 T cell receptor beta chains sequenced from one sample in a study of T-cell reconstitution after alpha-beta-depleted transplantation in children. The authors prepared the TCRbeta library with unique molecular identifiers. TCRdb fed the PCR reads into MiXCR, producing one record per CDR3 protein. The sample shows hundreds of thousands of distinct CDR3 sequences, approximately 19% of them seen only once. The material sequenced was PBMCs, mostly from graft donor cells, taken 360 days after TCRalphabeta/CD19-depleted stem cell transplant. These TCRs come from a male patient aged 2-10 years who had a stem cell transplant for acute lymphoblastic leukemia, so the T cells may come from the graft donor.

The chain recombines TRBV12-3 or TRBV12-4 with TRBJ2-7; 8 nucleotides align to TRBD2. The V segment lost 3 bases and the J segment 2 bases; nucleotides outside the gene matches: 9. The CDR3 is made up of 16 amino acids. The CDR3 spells CASSFAPPGGPYEQYF. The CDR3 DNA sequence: TGTGCCAGCAGTTTTGCCCCCCCGGGGGGGCCCTACGAGCAGTACTTC.

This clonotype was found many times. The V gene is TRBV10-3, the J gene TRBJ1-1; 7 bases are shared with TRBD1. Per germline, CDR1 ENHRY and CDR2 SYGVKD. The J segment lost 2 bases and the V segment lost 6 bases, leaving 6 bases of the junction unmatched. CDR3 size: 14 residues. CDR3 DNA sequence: TGTGCCATCAGGCCTACAGGGGCCAACACTGAAGCTTTCTTT. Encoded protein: CAIRPTGANTEAFF.

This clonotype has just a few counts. CDR3 amino acids: CASSPLDYEQYF. DNA for the CDR3: TGTGCCAGCTCACCTCTCGATTACGAGCAGTACTTC. This chain links TRBV18 with TRBJ2-7; unclear D gene. CDR3 size: 12 residues. CDR1 is KGHSH, CDR2 LQKENI, per germline. V lost 3 bases and J lost 4, with 7 bases in between.

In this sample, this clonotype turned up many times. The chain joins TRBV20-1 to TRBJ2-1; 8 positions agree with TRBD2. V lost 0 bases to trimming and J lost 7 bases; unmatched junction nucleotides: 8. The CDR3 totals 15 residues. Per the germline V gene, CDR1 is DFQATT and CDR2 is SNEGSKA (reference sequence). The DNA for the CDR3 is TGCAGTGCTAGAGATGGACGGGGGGGCAAAAATGAGCAGTTCTTC. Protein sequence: CSARDGRGGKNEQFF.

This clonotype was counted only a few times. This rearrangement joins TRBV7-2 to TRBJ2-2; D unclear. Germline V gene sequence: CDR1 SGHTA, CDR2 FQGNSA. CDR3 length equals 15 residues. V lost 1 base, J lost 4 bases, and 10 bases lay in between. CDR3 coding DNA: TGTGCCAGCAGCTTAGGTCAGGTCGTCACCGGGGAGCTGTTTTTT. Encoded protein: CASSLGQVVTGELFF. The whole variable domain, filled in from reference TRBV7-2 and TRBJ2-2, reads GAGVSQSPSNKVTEKGKDVELRCDPISGHTALYWYRQSLGQGLEFLIYFQGNSAPDKSGLPSDRFSAERTGGSVSTLTIQRTQQEDSAVYLCASSLGQVVTGELFFGEGSRLTVL.

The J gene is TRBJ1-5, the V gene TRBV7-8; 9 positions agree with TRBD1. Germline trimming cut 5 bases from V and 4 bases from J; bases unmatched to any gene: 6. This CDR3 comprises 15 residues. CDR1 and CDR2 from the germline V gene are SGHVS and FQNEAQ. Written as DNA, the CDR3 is TGTGCCAGCAGCATGACAGGGGGGCGGAATCAGCCCCAGCATTTT. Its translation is CASSMTGGRNQPQHF.

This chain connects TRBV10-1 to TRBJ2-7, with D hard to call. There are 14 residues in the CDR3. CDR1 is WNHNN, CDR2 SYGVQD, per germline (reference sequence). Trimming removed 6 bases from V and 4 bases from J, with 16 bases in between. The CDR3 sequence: CASSMGRSNYEQYF. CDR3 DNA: TGCGCCAGCAGCATGGGTCGCTCTAATTACGAGCAGTACTTC.

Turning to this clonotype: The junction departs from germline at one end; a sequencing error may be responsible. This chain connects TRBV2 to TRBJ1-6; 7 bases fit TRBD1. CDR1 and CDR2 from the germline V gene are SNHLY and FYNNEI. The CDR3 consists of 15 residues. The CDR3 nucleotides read TGTGCCGGCAGCACCGGGACAGCCTATAATTCACCCCTCCACTTT. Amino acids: CAGSTGTAYNSPLHF.

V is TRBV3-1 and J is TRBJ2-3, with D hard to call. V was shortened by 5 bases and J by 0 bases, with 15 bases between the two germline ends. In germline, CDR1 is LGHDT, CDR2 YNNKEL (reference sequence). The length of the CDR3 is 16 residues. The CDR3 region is CASSAKRWFSTDTQYF. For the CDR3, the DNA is TGTGCCAGCAGCGCAAAGCGATGGTTCAGCACAGATACGCAGTATTTT.